Each of the 10 T cell receptor beta chains below was sequenced from the same sample in a study of regulatory T cells in long-lasting Graves disease. The time point is: persistent/refractory GD, antithyroid drugs over 5 years with positive TRAb. PBMC-extracted RNA yielded the TCR library. CDR3-region Arm-PCR and iRepertoire HTBI primers produced the TCR beta libraries. TCRdb independently ran MiXCR on the multiplex PCR reads; one entry per CDR3 protein. The sample has a few hundred thousand distinct CDR3 sequences, roughly 24% seen once. Specimen: peripheral blood mononuclear cells (PBMCs), collected when the disease was refractory, from a patient treated with antithyroid drugs. These receptors came from a woman between 40 and 50 years old with Graves disease.

This clonotype was observed a few times. This rearrangement joins TRBV12-5 to TRBJ1-2; no clear D gene. The CDR3 consists of 12 residues. The germline V gene encodes CDR1 LGHNT and CDR2 FRNRAP. Trimming stripped 2 bases from V and 5 bases from J, with 6 bases between. CDR3 residues: CASGLPGYGYTF. CDR3 DNA sequence: TGTGCTAGTGGTTTGCCCGGGTATGGCTACACCTTC.

This clonotype was counted at least ten times. The chain uses TRBV3-1 and TRBJ2-5, with D uncertain. The germline gives CDR1 LGHDT, CDR2 YNNKEL (reference sequence). This CDR3 has 11 residues. The germline V and J ends were trimmed by 1 base and 6 bases, with 3 bases remaining between them. Written as DNA, the CDR3 is TGTGCCAGCAGCCAAGCAAAGACCCAGTACTTC. Translating it yields CASSQAKTQYF.

This chain joins TRBV14 and TRBJ1-1; no definite D call. The CDR3 extends over 18 amino acids. V dropped 5 bases and J dropped 3 bases, with 25 bases sitting between them. The germline gives CDR1 SGHDN, CDR2 FVKESK. The CDR3 reads CASSVSVALPGIDTEAFF. CDR3 coding DNA: TGTGCCAGCAGCGTCTCTGTCGCCCTCCCTGGGATCGACACTGAAGCTTTCTTT.

This clonotype was observed a handful of times. The chain is built from TRBV6-5 and TRBJ2-6; D gene ambiguous. The germline V and J ends were trimmed by 2 bases and 1 base, with 6 bases remaining between them. The CDR3 loop spans 15 amino acids. Germline CDR1 reads MNHEY; CDR2 reads SVGAGI. CDR3 in amino acids: CASSYESSGANVLTF. The CDR3 nucleotides are TGTGCCAGCAGTTACGAAAGTTCTGGGGCCAACGTCCTGACTTTC.

J is TRBJ1-4 and V is TRBV27; tentative D call: TRBD1 (6 bases). The CDR3 has 15 amino acids. Germline lookup yields CDR1 MNHEY and CDR2 SMNVEV (reference sequence). Trimming left V 0 bases short and J 8 bases short, with 13 bases between. In DNA, the CDR3 is TGTGCCAGCAGTTTATCGACGGGACACCTGGAAAAACTGTTTTTT. Protein sequence: CASSLSTGHLEKLFF.

J is TRBJ2-2 and V is TRBV12-3 or TRBV12-4, with 13 bases fitting TRBD2. The trim removed 6 bases at V and 4 bases at J, leaving 8 bases unmatched. The CDR3 has 17 amino acids. In nucleotides, the CDR3 is TGTGCCAGCAGCCCTTGGACTAGCGGGAGTCTCACCGGGGAGCTGTTTTTT. This codes for CASSPWTSGSLTGELFF.

This clonotype appeared many times. J is TRBJ1-1 and V is TRBV6-2 or TRBV6-3, with D possibly TRBD1 on 6 matching bases. CDR3 length: 14 amino acids. Trimming cost V 4 bases and J 6 bases, with 15 bases left between them. Germline loops: CDR1 MNHEY, CDR2 SVGEGT. CDR3 nucleotide sequence: TGTGCCAGCAGTTCCCAGGGGATTGCATCTGAAGCTTTCTTT. Its protein product is CASSSQGIASEAFF.

This clonotype was found a few times. V usage is TRBV6-1 and J usage is TRBJ1-3; TRBD1 matches 8 bases. The CDR3 extends over 16 amino acids. The J segment lost 0 bases and the V segment lost 6 bases, leaving 7 bases of the junction unmatched. CDR1 and CDR2 (germline): MNHNS, SASEGT. CDR3 coding DNA: TGTGCCAGCAGATCGACAGGGGTCTTCTCTGGAAACACCATATATTTT. Translating it yields CASRSTGVFSGNTIYF.

The rearrangement uses TRBV6-9 and TRBJ1-1, with TRBD1 matching 12 bases. The CDR3 extends over 15 amino acids. CDR1 is MNHGY and CDR2 is SVAAGI in the germline V gene. V was pared by 0 bases and J by 5 bases, with 1 base of the junction left unmatched. The CDR3 loop is CASSYSGQGATEAFF. The CDR3, as DNA: TGTGCCAGCAGTTATTCGGGACAGGGGGCAACTGAAGCTTTCTTT.

This clonotype was recorded a few times. The chain couples TRBV7-9 to TRBJ1-4; D uncertain. Trimming shortened V by 3 bases and J by 6 bases, and 5 bases separated the two germline ends. The germline V gene has CDR1 SEHNR and CDR2 FQNEAQ (reference sequence). The CDR3 extends over 12 amino acids. The CDR3, as DNA: TGTGCCAGCAGCTTGGGCTATGAAAAACTGTTTTTT. Protein: CASSLGYEKLFF.